This T cell receptor (beta chain) was recorded in a study of CD8+ T cells in alopecia areata. Turning to the study itself: Patients received oral tofacitinib, 5 to 10 mg twice daily, for moderate-to-severe alopecia areata.

With 5 bases clipped from V and 3 bases from J, the junction kept 22 bases outside the gene matches. Germline assignment: CDR1 MNHEY and CDR2 SMNVEV (reference sequence). This CDR3 comprises 21 residues. Details on this clone: Antigen unknown.

Extracted from the samples, RNA was reverse transcribed into cDNA to serve as the sequencing template. Profiling relied on immunoSEQ multiplex PCR, and the TCRdb table lists in-frame clones only, not all of them. The sample has 150,000 to 200,000 clones; approximately 60% are singletons. Study-wide points: Normal skin's resident alphabeta T cells are also sequenced in scalp samples. Persistence in scalp and blood during tofacitinib was observed for many expanded lesional clones.

Stated treatment: oral pan-JAK inhibitor, 5-10 mg twice daily. Sampling of alopecia areata patients yielded lesional scalp punch biopsies as well as peripheral blood. Sequenced material: CD4+ T cells sorted from blood, taken at week 4, from a patient treated with tofacitinib. V and J are TRBV27 and TRBJ2-3; 11 positions agree with TRBD2. The source of this sequence is a human donor with alopecia areata. The CDR3: CASSRLRETGWLAGGTDTQYF. CDR3 in DNA: TGTGCCAGCAGTCGATTAAGAGAGACAGGTTGGCTAGCGGGGGGTACAGATACGCAGTATTTT.